The text below deals with one T cell receptor (beta chain). Its antigen is undetermined. The treatment is: 19 received Ad26.COV2.S at low or high dose, single or two shots; 5 received placebo; per-sample allocation not given. Sampling occurred on day 63 after the first vaccine or placebo injection. What was given as vaccine was an Ad26 vector encoding Wuhan-strain SARS-CoV-2 spike. The data stem from a study of Ad26.COV2.S vaccination and SARS-CoV-2 variants. About the study: Into the muscle, Ad26.COV2.S was dosed once or twice, 56 days apart.

Study results and limitations: Reported post-vaccination CD8+ and CD4+ T cell responses to spike showed substantial breadth.

There are 15 residues in the CDR3. Germline CDR1 reads MNHEY; CDR2 reads SVGAGI. With 7 bases removed from V and 7 bases from J, the gap between germline ends came to 17 bases. TCRdb keeps only in-frame clones here, not all; method: immunoSEQ multiplex PCR. The data contain around 300,000 clones, 86% of them singletons. The sequence derives from a person between 18 and 59 years old who received the Ad26.COV2.S COVID-19 vaccine or a placebo. This rearrangement joins TRBV6-5 to TRBJ1-6; weak D call: TRBD1 (6 bases). The sample here was peripheral blood, taken in a trial of Ad26.COV2.S vaccine versus placebo. The CDR3 sequence: CASKTREGGNSPLHF. CDR3 in DNA: TGTGCCAGCAAGACTCGTGAAGGGGGAAATTCACCCCTCCACTTT.